One and the same sample provided the 16 T cell receptor beta chains below, sequenced in a study of Ad26.COV2.S vaccination and SARS-CoV-2 variants. Treatment indicated: over 15 received Ad26.COV2.S at low or high dose, single or two shots; 5 received placebo; per-sample allocation not given. Each sample was drawn 63 days after the first injection (of vaccine or placebo). Generated by immunoSEQ multiplex PCR, the TCRdb table keeps only in-frame clones and is missing some. The data show approximately 420,000 clones, with 88% seen just once and 3.6% held by the top ten. The sample was peripheral blood, taken in a trial of Ad26.COV2.S vaccine versus placebo. The receptor set was obtained from a person between 18 and 60 years old who received the Ad26.COV2.S COVID-19 vaccine or a placebo.

The chain employs TRBV19 and TRBJ1-1; 10 bases fit TRBD1. This CDR3 contains 15 residues. The V and J ends lost 5 bases and 2 bases, in that order; junction bases with no gene match: 5. CDR1 and CDR2 from the germline V gene are LNHDA and SQIVND (reference sequence). As DNA, the CDR3 is TGTGCCAGTAGTGACAGGGGGCGCGGAAACACTGAAGCTTTCTTT. As protein: CASSDRGRGNTEAFF.

The chain is built from TRBV5-1 and TRBJ2-5; TRBD2 matches at 13 bases. This CDR3 has 18 amino acids. Germline V lookup: CDR1 SGHRS, CDR2 YFSETQ. The ends lost 0 bases at V and 0 bases at J; junction bases unmatched: 5. In DNA, the CDR3 is TGCGCCAGCAGCTTGGGACTAGCGGGGGGATCGTACCAAGAGACCCAGTACTTC. Its protein product is CASSLGLAGGSYQETQYF.

This chain links TRBV28 with TRBJ2-7; no definite D call. CDR1 and CDR2 (germline): MDHEN, SYDVKM. The V end lost 6 bases, the J end lost 3 bases, and 12 bases lay between the germline ends. The CDR3 loop spans 13 amino acids. CDR3 region: CASRLDPFYEQYF. The CDR3 nucleotides read TGTGCCAGCAGATTAGATCCCTTCTACGAGCAGTACTTC.

This clone was seen a few times. This chain joins TRBV27 and TRBJ1-6, with D perhaps TRBD1 (5 bases). Germline values: CDR1 MNHEY, CDR2 SMNVEV (reference sequence). V was trimmed by 0 bases and J by 5 bases, leaving 14 bases between them. This CDR3 contains 17 residues. CDR3 sequence reads: CASSLSWGLNHNSPLHF. The CDR3 DNA follows: TGTGCCAGCAGTTTATCATGGGGCTTGAATCATAATTCACCCCTCCACTTT.

The V gene is TRBV3-1 (or the pseudogene TRBV3-2), the J gene TRBJ2-5, with D tentatively TRBD1 or TRBD2 (5 bases each). Per germline, CDR1 LGHDT and CDR2 YNNKEL (reference sequence). The V end lost 4 bases, the J end lost 4 bases, and 10 bases lay between the germline ends. CDR3 length: 13 residues. DNA of the CDR3: TGTGCCAGCAGCCCCGGGGACGGAGAGACCCAGTACTTC. Its protein is CASSPGDGETQYF.

The V and J genes are TRBV19 and TRBJ2-3, with 7 bases matching TRBD1. The CDR3 is made up of 14 amino acids. J was trimmed by 1 base and V by 2 bases; bases with no gene match: 0. Germline values: CDR1 LNHDA, CDR2 SQIVND (reference sequence). DNA for the CDR3: TGTGCCAGTAGTATAACAGGGGGCACAGATACGCAGTATTTT. This gives the protein CASSITGGTDTQYF. The whole variable domain, remainder taken from reference TRBV19 and TRBJ2-3, is DGGITQSPKYLFRKEGQNVTLSCEQNLNHDAMYWYRQDPGQGLRLIYYSQIVNDFQKGDIAEGYSVSREKKESFPLTVTSAQKNPTAFYLCASSITGGTDTQYFGPGTRLTVL.

CDR3 region: CASSPRDRATYEQYF. The CDR3 nucleotides read TGTGCCAGCAGTCCTCGAGACAGGGCGACCTACGAGCAGTACTTC. The chain combines TRBV6-5 with TRBJ2-7; 7 positions match TRBD1. CDR1 and CDR2 from the germline V gene are MNHEY and SVGAGI. V trimming: 5 bases; J trimming: 2 bases; junction bases outside the gene matches: 9. The CDR3 totals 15 residues.

This chain joins TRBV28 and TRBJ1-1; no reliable D call. The CDR3 has 14 residues. Germline V gene lookup returns CDR1 MDHEN and CDR2 SYDVKM. The V end lost 7 bases, the J end lost 1 base, and 13 bases lay between the germline ends. For the CDR3, the DNA is TGTGCCAGCACCTTTCCACGGGGGAACACTGAAGCTTTCTTT. This gives the protein CASTFPRGNTEAFF.

The chain recombines TRBV19 with TRBJ2-4; 7 bases match TRBD2. The CDR3 is made up of 13 amino acids. Trimming cost V 7 bases and J 8 bases; bases outside gene matches: 8. Looked up from germline, CDR1 is LNHDA and CDR2 is SQIVND (reference sequence). Here the CDR3 DNA reads TGTGCCAGTACCTCCTGGGGGGGGGACATTCAGTACTTC. This encodes CASTSWGGDIQYF.

V usage is TRBV6-6 and J usage is TRBJ1-6; D not certain. Germline CDR1 is MNHNY and CDR2 is SVGAGI (reference sequence). The CDR3 has 14 residues. The V end lost 1 base, the J end lost 6 bases, and 7 bases lay between the germline ends. The CDR3 region is CASSYYWANSPLHF. CDR3 nucleotide sequence: TGTGCCAGCAGTTACTATTGGGCTAATTCACCCCTCCACTTT.

The V call is TRBV27, the J call TRBJ2-7; TRBD2 aligns across 8 bases. The CDR3 sequence is 17 residues long. Germline trimming cut 5 bases from V and 1 base from J; bases unmatched to any gene: 13. Germline V gene lookup returns CDR1 MNHEY and CDR2 SMNVEV (reference sequence). The CDR3: CASSGATPSGPSYEQYF. CDR3 sequence (DNA): TGTGCCAGCAGTGGGGCCACTCCTAGCGGGCCTTCCTACGAGCAGTACTTC.

The V and J genes are TRBV27 and TRBJ2-2; 10 bases agree with TRBD2. The V gene end was trimmed by 2 bases and the J gene end by 7 bases; junction bases not matched to a gene: 4. The germline V gene encodes CDR1 MNHEY and CDR2 SMNVEV (reference sequence). This CDR3 comprises 15 residues. The CDR3 region is CASSLSGGAGGELFF. CDR3 nucleotides: TGTGCCAGCAGTTTAAGCGGGGGGGCCGGCGGGGAGCTGTTTTTT.

On this clone itself: The junction does not match germline at one end; this may be a read error. The genes are TRBV19 and TRBJ1-6; 9 bases map to TRBD1. The CDR3 spans 14 residues. Per the germline V gene, CDR1 is LNHDA and CDR2 is SQIVND (reference sequence). CDR3 region: CVSSGQGHNSPLHF. CDR3 DNA sequence: TGTGTCAGTAGTGGACAGGGGCATAATTCACCCCTCCACTTT.

This clone appeared once. The chain links TRBV5-5 to TRBJ2-7; D gene uncertain. This CDR3 contains 13 residues. CDR1 and CDR2 (germline): SGHKS, YYEKEE (reference sequence). The V end lost 1 base, the J end lost 2 bases, and 7 bases lay between the germline ends. The CDR3 region is CASSLSPAYEQYF. In DNA form, the CDR3 reads TGTGCCAGCAGCTTGAGTCCAGCCTACGAGCAGTACTTC.

The V and J genes are TRBV19 and TRBJ1-1, with D hard to call. The ends were cut back, 3 bases at V and 6 bases at J, with 5 bases in the middle. Germline lookup yields CDR1 LNHDA and CDR2 SQIVND (reference sequence). CDR3 length: 11 amino acids. This CDR3 is CASSIGAEAFF. The CDR3 DNA reads TGTGCCAGTAGTATTGGGGCTGAAGCTTTCTTT.

The chain uses TRBV7-9 and TRBJ2-3, with 7 nucleotides matching TRBD1. J gave up 2 bases and V 7 bases, and 12 bases lay outside the gene matches. Germline values: CDR1 SEHNR, CDR2 FQNEAQ (reference sequence). The CDR3 covers 16 residues. CDR3 nucleotides: TGTGCCAGCAACAAAGGGGGCGGAGTCGACACAGATACGCAGTATTTT. Protein: CASNKGGGVDTDTQYF.